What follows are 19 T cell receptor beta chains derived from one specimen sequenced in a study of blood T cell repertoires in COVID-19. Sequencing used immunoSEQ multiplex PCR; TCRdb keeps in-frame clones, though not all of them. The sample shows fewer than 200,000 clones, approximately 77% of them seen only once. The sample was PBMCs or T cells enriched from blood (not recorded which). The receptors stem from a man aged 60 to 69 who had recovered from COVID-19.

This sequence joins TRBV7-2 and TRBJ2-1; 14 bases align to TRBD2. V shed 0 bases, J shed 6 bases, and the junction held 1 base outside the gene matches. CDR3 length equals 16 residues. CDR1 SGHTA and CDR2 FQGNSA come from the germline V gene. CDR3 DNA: TGTGCCAGCAGCTTAGCGGGACTAGCGGGAGCCAATGAGCAGTTCTTC. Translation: CASSLAGLAGANEQFF.

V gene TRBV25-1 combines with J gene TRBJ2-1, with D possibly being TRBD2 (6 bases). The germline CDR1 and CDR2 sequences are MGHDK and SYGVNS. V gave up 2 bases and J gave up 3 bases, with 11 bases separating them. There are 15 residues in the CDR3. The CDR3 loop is CASSEGGSSYNEQFF. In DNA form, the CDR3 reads TGTGCCAGCAGTGAAGGGGGGAGTAGCTACAATGAGCAGTTCTTC.

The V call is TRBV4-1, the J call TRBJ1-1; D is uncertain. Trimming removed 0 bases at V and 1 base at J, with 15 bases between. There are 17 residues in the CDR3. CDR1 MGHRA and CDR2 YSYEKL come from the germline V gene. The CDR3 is CASSQDFNLVANTEAFF. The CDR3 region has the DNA TGCGCCAGCAGCCAAGATTTCAATCTCGTAGCGAACACTGAAGCTTTCTTT.

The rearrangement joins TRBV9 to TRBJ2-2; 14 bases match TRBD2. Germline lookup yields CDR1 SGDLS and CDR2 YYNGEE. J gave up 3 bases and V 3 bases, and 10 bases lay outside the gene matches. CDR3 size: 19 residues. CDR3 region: CASSGLHPGLAGDTGELFF. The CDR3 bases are TGTGCCAGCAGCGGCCTTCACCCGGGACTAGCGGGAGACACCGGGGAGCTGTTTTTT.

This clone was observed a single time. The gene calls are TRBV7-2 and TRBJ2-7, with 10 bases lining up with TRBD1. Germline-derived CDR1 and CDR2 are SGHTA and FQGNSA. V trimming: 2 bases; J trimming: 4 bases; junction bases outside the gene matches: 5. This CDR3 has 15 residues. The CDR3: CASSLPDRGSYEQYF. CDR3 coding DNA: TGTGCCAGCAGCTTACCGGACAGGGGGTCATACGAGCAGTACTTC.

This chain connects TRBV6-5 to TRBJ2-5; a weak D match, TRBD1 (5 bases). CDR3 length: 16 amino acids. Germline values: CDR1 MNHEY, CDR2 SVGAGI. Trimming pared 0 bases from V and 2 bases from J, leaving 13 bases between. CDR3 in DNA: TGTGCCAGCAGTTACTCGATCCAGGGTAGACAAGAGACCCAGTACTTC. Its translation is CASSYSIQGRQETQYF.

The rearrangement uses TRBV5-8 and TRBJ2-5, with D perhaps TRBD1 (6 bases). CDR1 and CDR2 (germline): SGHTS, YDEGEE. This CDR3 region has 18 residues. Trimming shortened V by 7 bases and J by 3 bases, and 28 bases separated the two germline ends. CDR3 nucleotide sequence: TGTGCCAGCCAGTACAATGGGGGCAGGAACTCGCGGAAAGAGACCCAGTACTTC. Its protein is CASQYNGGRNSRKETQYF.

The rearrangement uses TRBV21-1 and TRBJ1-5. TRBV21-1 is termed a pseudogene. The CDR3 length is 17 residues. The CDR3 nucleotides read TGTGCCAGCAGCAAAGTCGCCGCTGGGGGAGGGGAATATGCCCAGCATTTT. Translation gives CASSKVAAGGGEYAQHF.

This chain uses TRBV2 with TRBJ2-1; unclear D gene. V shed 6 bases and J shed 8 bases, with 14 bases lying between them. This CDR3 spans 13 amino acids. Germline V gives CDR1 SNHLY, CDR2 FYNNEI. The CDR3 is CASRVPSYDEQFF. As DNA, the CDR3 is TGTGCCAGCAGGGTTCCTAGTTACGATGAGCAGTTCTTC.

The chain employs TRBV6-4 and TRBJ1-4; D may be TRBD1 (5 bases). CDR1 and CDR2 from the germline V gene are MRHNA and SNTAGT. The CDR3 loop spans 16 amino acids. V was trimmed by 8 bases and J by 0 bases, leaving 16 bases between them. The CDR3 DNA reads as TGTGCCAGCCACCTTCCCCAGACAGCAACTAATGAAAAACTGTTTTTT. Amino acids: CASHLPQTATNEKLFF.

CDR3 nucleotides: TGTGCCAGCAGCTCTAGATTGGGGCAAGGTGGCTACACCTTC. Translation: CASSSRLGQGGYTF. The V call is TRBV7-2, the J call TRBJ1-2; TRBD1 might be the D (5 bases). The CDR3 loop spans 14 amino acids. Trimming took off 4 bases at V and 7 bases at J, with 16 bases between the two ends. Germline V gene data show CDR1 as SGHTA and CDR2 as FQGNSA.

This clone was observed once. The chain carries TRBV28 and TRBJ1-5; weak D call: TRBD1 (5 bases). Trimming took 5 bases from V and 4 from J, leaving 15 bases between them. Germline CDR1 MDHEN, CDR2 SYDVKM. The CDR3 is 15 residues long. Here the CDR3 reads CASSQDIGLNQPQHF. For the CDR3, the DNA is TGTGCCAGCAGTCAGGACATTGGGCTGAATCAGCCCCAGCATTTT.

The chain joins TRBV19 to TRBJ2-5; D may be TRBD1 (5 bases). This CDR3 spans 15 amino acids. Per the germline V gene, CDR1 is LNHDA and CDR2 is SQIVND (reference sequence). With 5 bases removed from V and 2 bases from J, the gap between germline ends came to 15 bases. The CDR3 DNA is TGTGCCAGTAGTTTAGGTCAGGGCCTTCAAGAGACCCAGTACTTC. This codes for CASSLGQGLQETQYF.

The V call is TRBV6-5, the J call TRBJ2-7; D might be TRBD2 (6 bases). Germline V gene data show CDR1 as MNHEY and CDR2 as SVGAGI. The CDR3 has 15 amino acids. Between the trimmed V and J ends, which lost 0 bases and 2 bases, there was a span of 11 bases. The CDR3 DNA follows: TGTGCCAGCAGTTACTCGCGGGGTCCCCCCTACGAGCAGTACTTC. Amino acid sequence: CASSYSRGPPYEQYF.

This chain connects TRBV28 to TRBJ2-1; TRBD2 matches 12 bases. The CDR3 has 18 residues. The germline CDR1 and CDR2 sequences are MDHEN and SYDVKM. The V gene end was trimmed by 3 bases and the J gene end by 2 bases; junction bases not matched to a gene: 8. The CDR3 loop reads CASSLLTRTSGAYNEQFF. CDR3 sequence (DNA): TGTGCCAGCAGTTTGCTGACCCGGACTAGCGGGGCCTACAATGAGCAGTTCTTC.

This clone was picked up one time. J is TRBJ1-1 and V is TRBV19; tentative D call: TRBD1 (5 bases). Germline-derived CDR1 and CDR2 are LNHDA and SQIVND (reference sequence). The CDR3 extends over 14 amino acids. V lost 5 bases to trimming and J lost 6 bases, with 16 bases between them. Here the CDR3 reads CASSPQGLVSEAFF. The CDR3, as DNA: TGTGCCAGTAGTCCCCAGGGTCTAGTTTCTGAAGCTTTCTTT.

CDR3 DNA sequence: TGTGCCAGCAGCTTCGAGGTCGGGGGGCGCACGGAAAAGGGCTACACCTTC. Residues: CASSFEVGGRTEKGYTF. The chain couples TRBV5-8 to TRBJ1-2; tentative D call: TRBD1 (6 bases). Per the germline V gene, CDR1 is SGHTS and CDR2 is YDEGEE. The CDR3 covers 17 residues. V lost 2 bases, J lost 8 bases, and 25 bases lay in between.

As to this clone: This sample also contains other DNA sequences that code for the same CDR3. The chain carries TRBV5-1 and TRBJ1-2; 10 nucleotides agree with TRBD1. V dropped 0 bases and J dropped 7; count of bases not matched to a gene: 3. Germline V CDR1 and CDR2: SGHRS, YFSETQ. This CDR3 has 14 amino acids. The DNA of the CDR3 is TGCGCCAGCAGCTTGGAGGGACAGGGGTTTGGCTACACCTTC. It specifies CASSLEGQGFGYTF.

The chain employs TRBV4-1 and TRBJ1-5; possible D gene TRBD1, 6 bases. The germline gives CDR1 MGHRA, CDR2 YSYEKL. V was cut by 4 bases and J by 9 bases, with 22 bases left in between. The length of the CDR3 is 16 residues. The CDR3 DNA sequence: TGCGCCAGCAGCCCATCCGGGGGGCACATTATTAGGCCCCAGCATTTT. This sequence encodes CASSPSGGHIIRPQHF.